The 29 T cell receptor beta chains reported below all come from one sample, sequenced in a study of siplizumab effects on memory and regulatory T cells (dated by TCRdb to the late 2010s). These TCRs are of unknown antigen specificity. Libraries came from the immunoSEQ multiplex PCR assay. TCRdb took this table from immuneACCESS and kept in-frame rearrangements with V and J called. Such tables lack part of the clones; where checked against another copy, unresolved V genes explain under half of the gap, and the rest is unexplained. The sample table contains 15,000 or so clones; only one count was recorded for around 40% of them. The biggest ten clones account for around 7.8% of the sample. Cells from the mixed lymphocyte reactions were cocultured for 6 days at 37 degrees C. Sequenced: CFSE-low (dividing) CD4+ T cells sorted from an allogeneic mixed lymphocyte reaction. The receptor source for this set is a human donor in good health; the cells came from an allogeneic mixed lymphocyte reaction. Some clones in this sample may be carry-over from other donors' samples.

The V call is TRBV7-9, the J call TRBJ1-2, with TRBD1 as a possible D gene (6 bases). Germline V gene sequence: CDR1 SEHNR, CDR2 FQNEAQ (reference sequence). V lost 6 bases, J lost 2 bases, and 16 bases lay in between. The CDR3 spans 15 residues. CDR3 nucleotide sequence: TGTGCCAGCAGGGACCTGGGGAGGGGGAACTATGGCTACACCTTC. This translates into CASRDLGRGNYGYTF.

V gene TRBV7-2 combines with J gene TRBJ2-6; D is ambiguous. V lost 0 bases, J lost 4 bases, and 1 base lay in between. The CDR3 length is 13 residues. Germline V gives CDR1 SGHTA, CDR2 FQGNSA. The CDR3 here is CASSLAGANVLTF. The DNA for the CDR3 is TGTGCCAGCAGCTTAGCGGGGGCCAACGTCCTGACTTTC.

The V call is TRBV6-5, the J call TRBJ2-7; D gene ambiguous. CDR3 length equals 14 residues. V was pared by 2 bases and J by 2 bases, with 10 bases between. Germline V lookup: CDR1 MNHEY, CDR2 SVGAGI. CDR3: CASSYKGSPYEQYF. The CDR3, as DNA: TGTGCCAGCAGTTACAAAGGCAGCCCCTACGAGCAGTACTTC.

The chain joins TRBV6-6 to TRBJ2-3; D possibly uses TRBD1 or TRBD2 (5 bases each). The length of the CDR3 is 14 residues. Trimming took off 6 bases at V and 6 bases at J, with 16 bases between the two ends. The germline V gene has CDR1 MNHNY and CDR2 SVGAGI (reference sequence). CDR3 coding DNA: TGTGCCAGCAGGCTCGCCTCAGGGACGGATACGCAGTATTTT. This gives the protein CASRLASGTDTQYF.

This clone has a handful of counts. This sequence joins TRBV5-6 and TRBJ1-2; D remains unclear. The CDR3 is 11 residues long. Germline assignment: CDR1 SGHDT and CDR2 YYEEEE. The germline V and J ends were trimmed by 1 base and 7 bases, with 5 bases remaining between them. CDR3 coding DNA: TGTGCCAGCAGCTTGTTGGGTGGCTACACCTTC. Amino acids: CASSLLGGYTF.

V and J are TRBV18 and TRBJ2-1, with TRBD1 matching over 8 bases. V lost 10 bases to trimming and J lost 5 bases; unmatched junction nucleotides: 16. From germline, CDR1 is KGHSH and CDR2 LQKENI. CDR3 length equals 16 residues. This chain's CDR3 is CATYQAGGVIDNEQFF. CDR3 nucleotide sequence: TGTGCCACCTATCAAGCAGGGGGCGTCATAGACAATGAGCAGTTCTTC.

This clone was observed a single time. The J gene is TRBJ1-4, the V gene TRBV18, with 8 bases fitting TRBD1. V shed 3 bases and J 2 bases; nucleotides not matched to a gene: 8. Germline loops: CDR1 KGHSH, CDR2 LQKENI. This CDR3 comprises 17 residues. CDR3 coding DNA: TGTGCCAGCTCACCTTTAGGACAGGGAAGGACTAATGAAAAACTGTTTTTT. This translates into CASSPLGQGRTNEKLFF.

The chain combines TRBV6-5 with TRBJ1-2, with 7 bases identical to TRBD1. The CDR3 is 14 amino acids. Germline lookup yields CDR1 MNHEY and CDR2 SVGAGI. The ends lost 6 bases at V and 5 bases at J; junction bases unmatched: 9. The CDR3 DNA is TGTGCCAGCAGCCGAGACAGGGATGGGTATGGCTACACCTTC. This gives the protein CASSRDRDGYGYTF.

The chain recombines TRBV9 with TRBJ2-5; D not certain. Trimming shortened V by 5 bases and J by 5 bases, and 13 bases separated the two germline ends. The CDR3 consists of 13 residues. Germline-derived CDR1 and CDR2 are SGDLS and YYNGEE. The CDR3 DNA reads TGTGCCAGCAGTGCCGTTGAGTGGGAGACCCAGTACTTC. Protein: CASSAVEWETQYF.

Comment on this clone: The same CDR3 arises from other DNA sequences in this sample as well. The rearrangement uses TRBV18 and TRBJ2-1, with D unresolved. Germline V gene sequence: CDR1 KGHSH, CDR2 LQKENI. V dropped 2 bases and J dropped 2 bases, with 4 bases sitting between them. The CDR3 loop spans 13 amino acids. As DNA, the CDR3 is TGTGCCAGCTCACCAATTACCTACAATGAGCAGTTCTTC. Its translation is CASSPITYNEQFF.

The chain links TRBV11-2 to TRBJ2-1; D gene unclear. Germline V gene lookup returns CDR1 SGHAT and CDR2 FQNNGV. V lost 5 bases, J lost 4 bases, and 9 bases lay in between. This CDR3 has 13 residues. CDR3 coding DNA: TGTGCCAGCAGCAGAATGGTTTACAATGAGCAGTTCTTC. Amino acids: CASSRMVYNEQFF.

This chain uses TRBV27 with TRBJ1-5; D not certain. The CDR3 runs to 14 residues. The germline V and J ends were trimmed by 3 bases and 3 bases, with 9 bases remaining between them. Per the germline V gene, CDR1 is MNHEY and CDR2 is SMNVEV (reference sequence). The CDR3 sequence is CASSLYSTNQPQHF. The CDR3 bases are TGTGCCAGCAGTTTGTACAGTACCAATCAGCCCCAGCATTTT.

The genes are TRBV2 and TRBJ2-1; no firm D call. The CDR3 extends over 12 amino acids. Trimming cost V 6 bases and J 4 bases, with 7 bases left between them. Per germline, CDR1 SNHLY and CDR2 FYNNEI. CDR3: CASSGIYNEQFF. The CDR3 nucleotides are TGTGCCAGCAGCGGTATTTACAATGAGCAGTTCTTC. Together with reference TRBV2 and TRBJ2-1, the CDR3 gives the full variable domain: EPEVTQTPSHQVTQMGQEVILRCVPISNHLYFYWYRQILGQKVEFLVSFYNNEISEKSEIFDDQFSVERPDGSNFTLKIRSTKLEDSAMYFCASSGIYNEQFFGPGTRLTVL.

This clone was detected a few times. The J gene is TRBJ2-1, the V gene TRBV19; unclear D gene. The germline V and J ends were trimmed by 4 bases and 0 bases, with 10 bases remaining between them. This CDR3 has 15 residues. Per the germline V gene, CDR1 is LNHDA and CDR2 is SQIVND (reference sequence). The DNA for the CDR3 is TGTGCCAGTAGTAAGGATAGCAGCTCCTACAATGAGCAGTTCTTC. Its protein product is CASSKDSSSYNEQFF. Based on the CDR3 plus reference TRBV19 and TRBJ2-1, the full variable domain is DGGITQSPKYLFRKEGQNVTLSCEQNLNHDAMYWYRQDPGQGLRLIYYSQIVNDFQKGDIAEGYSVSREKKESFPLTVTSAQKNPTAFYLCASSKDSSSYNEQFFGPGTRLTVL.

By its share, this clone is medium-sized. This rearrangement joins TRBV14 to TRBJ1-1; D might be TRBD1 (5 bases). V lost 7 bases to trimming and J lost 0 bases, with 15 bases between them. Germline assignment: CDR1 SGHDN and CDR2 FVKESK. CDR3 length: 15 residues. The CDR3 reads CASNWGLLMNTEAFF. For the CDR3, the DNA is TGTGCCAGCAATTGGGGACTTTTGATGAACACTGAAGCTTTCTTT.

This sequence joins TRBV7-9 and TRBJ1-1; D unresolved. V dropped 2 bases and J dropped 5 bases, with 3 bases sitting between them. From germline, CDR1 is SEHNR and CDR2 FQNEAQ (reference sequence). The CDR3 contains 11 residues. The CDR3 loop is CASSLLTEAFF. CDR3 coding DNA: TGTGCCAGCAGCTTATTAACTGAAGCTTTCTTT.

The DNA of the CDR3 is TGTGCCAGCAGCTTGATCCTGACAGGGATGAACACTGAAGCTTTCTTT. Its translation: CASSLILTGMNTEAFF. This sequence joins TRBV7-9 and TRBJ1-1; 7 bases are a match to TRBD1. The germline gives CDR1 SEHNR, CDR2 FQNEAQ (reference sequence). V dropped 3 bases and J dropped 0; count of bases not matched to a gene: 7. The CDR3 runs 16 residues.

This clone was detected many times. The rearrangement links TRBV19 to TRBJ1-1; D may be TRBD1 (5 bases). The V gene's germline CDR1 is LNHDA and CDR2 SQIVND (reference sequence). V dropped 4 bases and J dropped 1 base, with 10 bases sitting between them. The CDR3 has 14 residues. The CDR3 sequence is CASSSRVGNTEAFF. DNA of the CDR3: TGTGCCAGTAGTAGCAGGGTGGGGAACACTGAAGCTTTCTTT.

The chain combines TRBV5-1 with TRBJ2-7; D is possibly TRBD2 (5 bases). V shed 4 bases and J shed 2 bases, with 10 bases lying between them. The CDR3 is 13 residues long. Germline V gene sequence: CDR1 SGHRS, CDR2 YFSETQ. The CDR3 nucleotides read TGCGCCAGCAGCCCAGGAGGCCCCTACGAGCAGTACTTC. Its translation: CASSPGGPYEQYF.

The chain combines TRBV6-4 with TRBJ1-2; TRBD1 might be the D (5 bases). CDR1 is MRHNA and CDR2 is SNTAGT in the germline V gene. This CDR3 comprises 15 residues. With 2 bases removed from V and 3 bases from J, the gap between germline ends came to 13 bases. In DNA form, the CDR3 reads TGTGCCAGCAGTGACCCAAAGGGGTTTGACTATGGCTACACCTTC. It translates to CASSDPKGFDYGYTF.

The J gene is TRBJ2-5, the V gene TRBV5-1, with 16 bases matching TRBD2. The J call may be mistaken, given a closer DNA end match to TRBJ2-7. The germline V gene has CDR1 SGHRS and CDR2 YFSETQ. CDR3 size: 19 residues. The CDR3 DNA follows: TGCGCCAGCAGCTTGGGGGGACTAGCGGGAGGGCCATGGGCCTACGAGCAGTACTTC. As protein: CASSLGGLAGGPWAYEQYF.

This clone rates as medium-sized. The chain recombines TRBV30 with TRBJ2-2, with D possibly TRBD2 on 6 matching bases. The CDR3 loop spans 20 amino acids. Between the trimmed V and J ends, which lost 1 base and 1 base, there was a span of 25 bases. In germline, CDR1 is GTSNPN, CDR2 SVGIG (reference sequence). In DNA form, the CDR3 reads TGTGCCTGGAGTGGATTCGGGAACTGGCGGGGCGGTTGGAACACCGGGGAGCTGTTTTTT. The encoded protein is CAWSGFGNWRGGWNTGELFF.

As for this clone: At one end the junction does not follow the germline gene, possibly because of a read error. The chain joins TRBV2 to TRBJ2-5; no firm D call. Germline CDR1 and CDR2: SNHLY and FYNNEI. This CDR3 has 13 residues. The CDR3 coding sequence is TGTGCCAGCTGTGAGGACCTTTGGGAGACCCAGTACTTC. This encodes CASCEDLWETQYF. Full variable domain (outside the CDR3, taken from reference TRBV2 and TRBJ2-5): EPEVTQTPSHQVTQMGQEVILRCVPISNHLYFYWYRQILGQKVEFLVSFYNNEISEKSEIFDDQFSVERPDGSNFTLKIRSTKLEDSAMYFCASCEDLWETQYFGPGTRLLVL.

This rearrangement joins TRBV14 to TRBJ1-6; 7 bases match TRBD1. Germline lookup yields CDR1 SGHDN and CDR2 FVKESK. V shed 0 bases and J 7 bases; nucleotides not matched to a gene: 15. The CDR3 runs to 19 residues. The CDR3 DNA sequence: TGTGCCAGCAGCCAAGATTGGCGGCCTATGGGACAGATAAATTCACCCCTCCACTTT. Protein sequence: CASSQDWRPMGQINSPLHF.

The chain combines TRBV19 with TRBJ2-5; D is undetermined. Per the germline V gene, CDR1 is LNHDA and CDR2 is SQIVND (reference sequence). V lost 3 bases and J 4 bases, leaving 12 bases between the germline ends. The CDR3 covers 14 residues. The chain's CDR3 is CASSISRGSETQYF. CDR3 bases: TGTGCCAGTAGTATCTCACGCGGTTCAGAGACCCAGTACTTC.

The CDR3 loop reads CASSFLAGVGETQYF. CDR3 sequence (DNA): TGTGCCAGCAGTTTTCTAGCGGGAGTAGGAGAGACCCAGTACTTC. The chain joins TRBV6-6 to TRBJ2-5; 10 positions match TRBD2. The CDR3 length is 15 residues. From germline, CDR1 is MNHNY and CDR2 SVGAGI (reference sequence). The trim removed 4 bases at V and 4 bases at J, leaving 6 bases unmatched.

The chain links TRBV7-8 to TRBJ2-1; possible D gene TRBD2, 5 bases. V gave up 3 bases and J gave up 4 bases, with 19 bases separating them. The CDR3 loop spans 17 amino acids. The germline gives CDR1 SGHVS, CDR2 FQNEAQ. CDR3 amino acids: CASSFGTLAIAYNEQFF. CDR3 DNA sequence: TGTGCCAGCAGCTTTGGCACCCTAGCCATCGCGTACAATGAGCAGTTCTTC. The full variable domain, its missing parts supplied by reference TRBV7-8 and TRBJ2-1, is GAGVSQSPRYKVAKRGQDVALRCDPISGHVSLFWYQQALGQGPEFLTYFQNEAQLDKSGLPSDRFFAERPEGSVSTLKIQRTQQEDSAVYLCASSFGTLAIAYNEQFFGPGTRLTVL.

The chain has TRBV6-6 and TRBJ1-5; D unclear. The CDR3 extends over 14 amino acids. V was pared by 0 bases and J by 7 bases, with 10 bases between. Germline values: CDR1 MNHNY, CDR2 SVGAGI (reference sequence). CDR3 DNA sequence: TGTGCCAGCAGTTACTCCGTGGGGAGCCAGCCCCAGCATTTT. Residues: CASSYSVGSQPQHF.

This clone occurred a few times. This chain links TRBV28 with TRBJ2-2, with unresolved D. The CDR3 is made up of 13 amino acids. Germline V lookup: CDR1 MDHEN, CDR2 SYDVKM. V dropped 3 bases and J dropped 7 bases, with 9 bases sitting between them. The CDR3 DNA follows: TGTGCCAGCAGTTTTCATGGGTACGGGGAGCTGTTTTTT. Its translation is CASSFHGYGELFF.